These 9 T cell receptor beta chains were all obtained from the same sample, sequenced in a study of blood T cell repertoires in COVID-19. Produced via immunoSEQ multiplex PCR; TCRdb's table is partial and in-frame only. The sample has about 39,000 clones; 80% to 90% are singletons. The source material was peripheral blood. The receptors were gathered from a man aged 35 to 55 with active COVID-19.

The chain recombines TRBV10-1 with TRBJ2-7, with a possible D match to TRBD2 (6 bases). From germline, CDR1 is WNHNN and CDR2 SYGVQD (reference sequence). V lost 4 bases and J lost 9, with 19 bases in between. This CDR3 is built from 14 residues. CDR3 coding DNA: TGCGCCAGCAGTGCGGCCCTCCAACCCGGGAGGCAGTACTTC. Protein product: CASSAALQPGRQYF.

The gene calls are TRBV14 and TRBJ2-1; weak D call: TRBD1 (5 bases). The CDR3 is 16 residues long. Germline V CDR1 and CDR2: SGHDN, FVKESK. V was cut by 0 bases and J by 0 bases, with 9 bases left in between. The CDR3 region is CASSQEWGGSYNEQFF. As DNA, the CDR3 is TGTGCCAGCAGCCAAGAGTGGGGCGGCTCCTACAATGAGCAGTTCTTC.

This clone was found a few times. The chain is built from TRBV10-1 and TRBJ1-3; no reliable D call. CDR1 and CDR2 (germline): WNHNN, SYGVQD (reference sequence). The CDR3 consists of 11 residues. V was clipped by 8 bases and J by 8 bases, with 10 bases between them. CDR3 sequence reads: CASPTGDTIYF. DNA of the CDR3: TGCGCCAGCCCTACCGGGGACACCATATATTTT.

This clone was recorded once. CDR3 sequence (DNA): TGTGCCAGCAGGAGACGAACCCTAGCTAATGAAAAACTGTTTTTT. It codes for CASRRRTLANEKLFF. The chain combines TRBV6-5 with TRBJ1-4; D not certain. The germline V gene has CDR1 MNHEY and CDR2 SVGAGI. The CDR3 totals 15 residues. V lost 6 bases to trimming and J lost 3 bases, with 14 bases between them.

V and J are TRBV30 and TRBJ2-1, with TRBD1 matching over 7 bases. After removal of 2 bases from V and 7 bases from J, the junction contained 2 bases not matched to a gene. This CDR3 region has 12 residues. CDR1 is GTSNPN and CDR2 is SVGIG in the germline V gene (reference sequence). The CDR3 sequence is CAWSIRGNEQFF. CDR3 nucleotides: TGTGCCTGGAGTATCAGGGGGAATGAGCAGTTCTTC.

This clone was seen just once. The chain combines TRBV30 with TRBJ1-2; 10 nucleotides agree with TRBD1. The trim removed 5 bases at V and 4 bases at J, leaving 7 bases unmatched. The CDR3 length is 14 residues. Germline V gives CDR1 GTSNPN, CDR2 SVGIG (reference sequence). CDR3 amino acids: CAWGRTGGVYGYTF. CDR3 nucleotides: TGTGCCTGGGGGCGGACAGGGGGGGTCTATGGCTACACCTTC.

A single count supports this clone. This chain uses TRBV19 with TRBJ1-2; tentative D call: TRBD1 (6 bases). From germline, CDR1 is LNHDA and CDR2 SQIVND (reference sequence). The CDR3 has 15 amino acids. Trimming stripped 7 bases from V and 2 bases from J, with 17 bases between. CDR3 sequence: CASNRRGTGNYGYTF. CDR3 coding DNA: TGTGCCAGTAATAGAAGGGGGACGGGAAACTATGGCTACACCTTC.

V usage is TRBV5-1 and J usage is TRBJ2-1, with 9 positions matching TRBD2. Germline CDR1 SGHRS, CDR2 YFSETQ. CDR3 length equals 14 residues. With V trimmed by 2 bases and J by 6 bases, 3 bases remained unmatched. The CDR3 spells CASSFVAGVNEQFF. Here the CDR3 DNA reads TGCGCCAGCAGCTTTGTAGCGGGAGTCAATGAGCAGTTCTTC.

V gene TRBV5-4 combines with J gene TRBJ1-1; D may be TRBD1 (5 bases). This CDR3 comprises 16 residues. Germline CDR1 reads SGHNT; CDR2 reads YYREEE (reference sequence). V lost 4 bases and J lost 3, with 19 bases in between. This chain's CDR3 is CASSPPWNTGDTEAFF. CDR3 coding DNA: TGTGCCAGCAGCCCTCCTTGGAACACGGGGGACACTGAAGCTTTCTTT.